This is a list of T cell receptor beta chains from one sample in a study of early T cells in non-severe SARS-CoV-2 infection. Each CDR3 protein gets one entry after TCRdb re-called the 5' RACE reads with MiXCR. The sample comprises approximately 60,000 distinct CDR3 sequences, over 10% of which are singletons, and 2.5% to 3% rests with the top ten. The sequenced sample was whole blood. All receptors derive from an adult who was a healthcare worker with PCR-confirmed SARS-CoV-2 infection or an uninfected control (not recorded which). The CDR3 runs from the conserved cysteine through the conserved F or W. The D gene is left open where the match is weak. Expanded clones are given a class, and other clones once, few, many or no size at all.

V: TRBV29-1; J: TRBJ2-1; length: 16; size: .; D: TRBD2; DNA: TGCAGCGTTGATAAGTTGGTAGGGAGGGCCTACAATGAGCAGTTCTTC; CDR3: CSVDKLVGRAYNEQFF
V: TRBV29-1; J: TRBJ1-2; length: 13; size: .; D: TRBD1; DNA: TGCAGCGTTCCGGGGACAGGGCCCTACGGCTACACCTTC; CDR3: CSVPGTGPYGYTF
V: TRBV7-9; J: TRBJ2-3; length: 15; size: .; D: TRBD1; DNA: TGTGCCAGCAGCTCCAGACAGGGAGGCACAGATACGCAGTATTTT; CDR3: CASSSRQGGTDTQYF
V: TRBV3-1; J: TRBJ2-1; length: 17; size: many; D: TRBD2; DNA: TGTGCCAGCAGCCCCTTTGAGCGAGCGGGGAGAGTCAATGAGCAGTTCTTC; CDR3: CASSPFERAGRVNEQFF
V: TRBV14; J: TRBJ1-1; length: 15; size: many; D: .; DNA: TGTGCCAGCAGCCTCCCCGGGACCTTGAACACTGAAGCTTTCTTT; CDR3: CASSLPGTLNTEAFF
V: TRBV24-1; J: TRBJ2-5; length: 13; size: .; D: .; DNA: TGTGCCACCAGTGGAGCAGGGCGAGAGACCCAGTACTTC; CDR3: CATSGAGRETQYF
V: TRBV20-1; J: TRBJ1-3; length: 13; size: many; D: .; DNA: TGCAGTGCGGGTGGTCAGGCTGGAAACACCATATATTTT; CDR3: CSAGGQAGNTIYF
V: TRBV11-1; J: TRBJ2-7; length: 14; size: many; D: .; DNA: TGTGCCAGCAGCTTATGGCCGGGCTCCTACGAGCAGTACTTC; CDR3: CASSLWPGSYEQYF
V: TRBV29-1; J: TRBJ1-2; length: 14; size: .; D: .; DNA: TGCAGCGTTCCCAGATCCGACAGGCCCTATGGCTACACCTTC; CDR3: CSVPRSDRPYGYTF
V: TRBV11-2; J: TRBJ1-2; length: 17; size: many; D: .; DNA: TGTGCCAGCCGCGACATCGGATCGGCGGGGCCCGACTATGGCTACACCTTC; CDR3: CASRDIGSAGPDYGYTF
V: TRBV4-1; J: TRBJ1-1; length: 15; size: many; D: .; DNA: TGCGCCAGCAGCCCCACAGGGACACGACGTCTTGGGGCTTTCTTT; CDR3: CASSPTGTRRLGAFF
V: TRBV3-1; J: TRBJ1-2; length: 15; size: many; D: .; DNA: TGTGCCAGCAGTATCGCTCGGGTTGTGGGCTATGGCTACACCTTC; CDR3: CASSIARVVGYGYTF
V: TRBV7-9; J: TRBJ2-7; length: 14; size: .; D: .; DNA: TGTGCCAGCAGCTTTGCCGGGACCTCCTACGAGCAGTACTTC; CDR3: CASSFAGTSYEQYF
V: TRBV19; J: TRBJ1-3; length: 12; size: many; D: .; DNA: TGTGCCACCAAAGGTTTCGGACACACCATATATTTT; CDR3: CATKGFGHTIYF
V: TRBV10-2; J: TRBJ2-7; length: 12; size: many; D: .; DNA: TGCGCCAGCACTGAGACAGTCTACGAGCAGTACTTC; CDR3: CASTETVYEQYF
V: TRBV29-1; J: TRBJ1-2; length: 13; size: many; D: TRBD1; DNA: TGCAGCGCAAGAGGACAGGGGGAGTCCGGCTACACCTTC; CDR3: CSARGQGESGYTF
V: TRBV5-1; J: TRBJ2-7; length: 16; size: few; D: TRBD2; DNA: TGCGCCAGCAGCTTGGTCGCCGGGACTAGCATTTACGAGCAGTACTTC; CDR3: CASSLVAGTSIYEQYF
V: TRBV19; J: TRBJ2-7; length: 15; size: .; D: .; DNA: TGTGCCAGTAGTATAGCGGGATCCCGCCGCTACGAGCAGTACTTC; CDR3: CASSIAGSRRYEQYF
V: TRBV6-5; J: TRBJ1-1; length: 17; size: .; D: .; DNA: TGTGCCAGCAGTTATTTAGCGGGGCGGGGATGGAACACTGAAGCTTTCTTT; CDR3: CASSYLAGRGWNTEAFF
V: TRBV6-1; J: TRBJ2-1; length: 15; size: many; D: TRBD2; DNA: TGTGCCAGCAGGGGACTACGAAGGGTCTACAATGAGCAGTTCTTC; CDR3: CASRGLRRVYNEQFF
V: TRBV5-1; J: TRBJ2-2; length: 14; size: many; D: .; DNA: TGCGCCAGCAGCTTGCAGGGCGCCCCCGGGGAGCTGTTTTTT; CDR3: CASSLQGAPGELFF
V: TRBV7-4; J: TRBJ2-5; length: 14; size: many; D: TRBD2; DNA: TGTGCCAGCAGCCCAACTAGCGTCCAAGAGACCCAGTACTTC; CDR3: CASSPTSVQETQYF
V: TRBV12-3/TRBV12-4; J: TRBJ2-3; length: 11; size: many; D: .; DNA: TGTGCCAGCAGTAGCACAGATACGCAGTATTTT; CDR3: CASSSTDTQYF
V: TRBV19; J: TRBJ2-7; length: 14; size: few; D: .; DNA: TGTGCCAGTAGTATAGTGGGGCAAGCCTACGAGCAGTACTTC; CDR3: CASSIVGQAYEQYF
V: TRBV7-9; J: TRBJ1-3; length: 14; size: many; D: .; DNA: TGTGCCAGCAGACAGTCGAGCTCTGGAAACACCATATATTTT; CDR3: CASRQSSSGNTIYF
V: TRBV6-6; J: TRBJ1-2; length: 14; size: many; D: .; DNA: TGTGCCAGCAGTTACAGCACTCCCCGCTATGGCTACACCTTC; CDR3: CASSYSTPRYGYTF
V: TRBV3-1; J: TRBJ1-4; length: 17; size: .; D: .; DNA: TGTGCCAGCAGCCAGTCCGGGACGGCCGCAACTAATGAAAAACTGTTTTTT; CDR3: CASSQSGTAATNEKLFF
V: TRBV7-6; J: TRBJ2-3; length: 16; size: many; D: TRBD2; DNA: TGTGCCAGCAGCTTAGGGACTAGCGGGGGCACAGATACGCAGTATTTT; CDR3: CASSLGTSGGTDTQYF
V: TRBV6-6; J: TRBJ1-5; length: 12; size: few; D: .; DNA: TGTGCCAGCAGTTACACTACAGAGCCCCAGCATTTT; CDR3: CASSYTTEPQHF
V: TRBV3-1; J: TRBJ2-3; length: 15; size: many; D: TRBD1; DNA: TGTGCCAGCAGTCAAACGGACAGGGTAACTGATACGCAGTATTTT; CDR3: CASSQTDRVTDTQYF
V: TRBV6-2/TRBV6-3; J: TRBJ2-4; length: 14; size: many; D: .; DNA: TGTGCCAGCCGAATCAGCGGGCTCAAAAACATTCAGTACTTC; CDR3: CASRISGLKNIQYF
V: TRBV19; J: TRBJ1-5; length: 15; size: many; D: TRBD1; DNA: TGTGCCAGTAGTATGGGGGACAGGGCCCTAGGGCCCCAGCATTTT; CDR3: CASSMGDRALGPQHF
V: TRBV5-5; J: TRBJ1-5; length: 13; size: few; D: .; DNA: TGTGCCAGCAGCCCGGAGACTTTCCAGCCCCAGCATTTT; CDR3: CASSPETFQPQHF
V: TRBV28; J: TRBJ2-2; length: 16; size: many; D: .; DNA: TGTGCCAGCAGTTTTGGCCAGCCCGCGAACACCGGGGAGCTGTTTTTT; CDR3: CASSFGQPANTGELFF
V: TRBV6-1; J: TRBJ2-1; length: 15; size: .; D: TRBD2; DNA: TGTGCCAGCAGTGATCACGGGGGGATCAACAATGAGCAGTTCTTC; CDR3: CASSDHGGINNEQFF
V: TRBV7-9; J: TRBJ2-7; length: 15; size: .; D: TRBD1; DNA: TGTGCCAGCAGCTCAGGACCAGGGGGCATCCACGAGCAGTACTTC; CDR3: CASSSGPGGIHEQYF
V: TRBV15; J: TRBJ2-3; length: 14; size: many; D: .; DNA: TGTGCCACCAGCAGAGTTTCCAACACAGATACGCAGTATTTT; CDR3: CATSRVSNTDTQYF